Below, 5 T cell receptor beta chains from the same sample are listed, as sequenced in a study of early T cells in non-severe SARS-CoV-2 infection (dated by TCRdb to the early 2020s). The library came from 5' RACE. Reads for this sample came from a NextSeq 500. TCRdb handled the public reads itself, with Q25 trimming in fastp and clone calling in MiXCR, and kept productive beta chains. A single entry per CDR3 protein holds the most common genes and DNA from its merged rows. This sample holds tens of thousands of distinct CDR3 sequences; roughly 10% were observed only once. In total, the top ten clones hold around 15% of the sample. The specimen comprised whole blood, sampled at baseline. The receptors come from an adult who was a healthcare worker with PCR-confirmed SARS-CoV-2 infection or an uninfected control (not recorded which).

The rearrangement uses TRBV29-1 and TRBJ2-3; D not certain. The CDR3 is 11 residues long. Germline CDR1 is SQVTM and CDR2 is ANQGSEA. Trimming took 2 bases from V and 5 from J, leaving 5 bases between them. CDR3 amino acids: CSVESVDTQYF. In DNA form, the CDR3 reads TGCAGCGTTGAATCGGTAGATACGCAGTATTTT.

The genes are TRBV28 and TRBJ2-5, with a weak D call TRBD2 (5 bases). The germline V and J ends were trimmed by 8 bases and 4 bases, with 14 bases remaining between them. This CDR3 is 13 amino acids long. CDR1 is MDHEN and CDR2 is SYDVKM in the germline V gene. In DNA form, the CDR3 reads TGTGCCAGCCTAAAGGACTTCGGAGAGACCCAGTACTTC. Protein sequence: CASLKDFGETQYF.

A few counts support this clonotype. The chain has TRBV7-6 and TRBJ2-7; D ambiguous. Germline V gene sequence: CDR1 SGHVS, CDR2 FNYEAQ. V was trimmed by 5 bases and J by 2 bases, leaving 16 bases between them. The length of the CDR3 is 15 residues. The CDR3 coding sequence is TGTGCCAGCAGCAGATCGTCTGACCCAGCCTACGAGCAGTACTTC. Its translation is CASSRSSDPAYEQYF.

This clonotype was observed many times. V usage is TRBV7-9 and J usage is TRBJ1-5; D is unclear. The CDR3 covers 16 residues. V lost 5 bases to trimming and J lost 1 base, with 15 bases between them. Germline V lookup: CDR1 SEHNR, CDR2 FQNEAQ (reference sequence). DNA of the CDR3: TGTGCCAGCAGCACCGACTCCGGGAACAGCAATCAGCCCCAGCATTTT. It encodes CASSTDSGNSNQPQHF. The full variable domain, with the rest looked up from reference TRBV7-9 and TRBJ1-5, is DTGVSQNPRHKITKRGQNVTFRCDPISEHNRLYWYRQTLGQGPEFLTYFQNEAQLEKSRLLSDRFSAERPKGSFSTLEIQRTEQGDSAMYLCASSTDSGNSNQPQHFGDGTRLSIL.

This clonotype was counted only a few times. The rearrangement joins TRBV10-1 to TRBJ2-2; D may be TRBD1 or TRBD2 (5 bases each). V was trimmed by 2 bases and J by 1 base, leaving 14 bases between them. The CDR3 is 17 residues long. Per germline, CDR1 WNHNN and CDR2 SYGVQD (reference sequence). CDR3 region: CASSETTGPWNTGELFF. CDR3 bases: TGCGCCAGCAGTGAGACCACGGGACCCTGGAACACCGGGGAGCTGTTTTTT.